The TCR beta chain under discussion was sequenced for a study of blood T cell repertoires in COVID-19 (TCRdb year 2020). Concerning the study at large: Collaborator samples came from the United States, Italy and Spain and covered acute and convalescent phases of COVID-19. The prospective study material was composed of cDNA or gDNA derived from T cells, B-cell-depleted T cells, or PBMCs. Subjects who had been exposed to COVID-19, were actively infected with it, or had recovered from it provided the deeply sampled blood TCRbeta repertoires that made up the dataset. The repertoires were released in a freely available public database intended as a resource for research on the immune response to SARS-CoV-2. Samples were obtained from the ongoing ImmuneRACE study (first 160 participants) and from 1,254 subjects provided by 6 global collaborators. Nearly every sample came with metadata listing a de-identified subject ID, COVID-19 status, age in years and sex. Where available, HLA class I and class II types were taken from metadata supplied by the sample provider and were not determined by assay-based typing. Points the paper makes about the study in general: Clinical and demographic metadata were provided uncurated, with the amount varying by source and participant.

About this clone: This clone's antigen is unknown. The record has no base qualities; no much larger clone is one base away.

At one collaborating source in Seattle, patients were enrolled during active infection and were followed longitudinally through the course of disease. Collaborating institutions collected whole blood in K2EDTA tubes following their own protocols. For TCRbeta analysis, collaborators shipped samples in one of three forms: frozen whole blood, isolated PBMCs, or DNA extracted from either of those sample types. The immunoSEQ Assay, a bias-controlled multiplex PCR, was used to amplify TCRbeta CDR3 regions from genomic DNA. Per the original workflow: Nucleated cell counts per sample were estimated from amplification of reference gene primers within the assay. Sequence reads were collapsed and filtered to measure the absolute abundance of every unique TCRbeta CDR3 rearrangement. For each sample, productive Simpson clonality was calculated as the square root of Simpson's diversity index over productive rearrangements. This immuneACCESS table, as held by TCRdb, lists in-frame sequences with V and J called but not all clones. Of the missing ones, under half trace to an unresolved V gene in checked studies; the others have no known cause. V and J calls and clone size are given by that table; D and trimming were obtained from the DNA. The sample includes 300,000 to 350,000 clones, with roughly 90% observed a single time. The top ten clones comprise about 7% of the sample.

V is trimmed back by 1 base and J by 2 bases, and the junction contains 5 bases that no gene match accounts for. There are 15 amino acids in the CDR3, from cysteine to phenylalanine inclusive. Just the 45-base CDR3 DNA is kept, in frame starting at base 1. The germline V gene specifies SGHTA as CDR1 and FQGNSA as CDR2. The TCR comes from a woman in her 70s with COVID-19, enrolled during active disease. Sequences were obtained from peripheral blood. The chain employs TRBV7-2 and TRBJ2-7; TRBD2 lines up with 7 middle nucleotides. DNA sequence: TGTGCCAGCAGCTTAGAGGTAGCGGGCCCCTACGAGCAGTACTTC. Its coded protein is CASSLEVAGPYEQYF.